This TCR beta chain was recorded in a study of T cells in localized non-small cell lung cancer. General study results and limits: There were a median around 53 of the top 100 tumor clones appearing in adjacent lung.

TCRdb's table, derived via immunoSEQ multiplex PCR, lists solely in-frame clones and lacks some. In the table there are 20,000 to 25,000 clones, about nine tenths of which are singletons. Points on this clone: Its target is not known.

Germline CDR1 and CDR2: SGHRS and YFSETQ. CDR3 size: 14 residues. V lost 9 bases, J lost 2 bases, and 10 bases stayed unmatched. The sequences come from PBMCs, collected before any cancer treatment. This chain links TRBV5-1 with TRBJ2-7, with 8 bases fitting TRBD1. This receptor was obtained from a man aged 35-69 years with stage II squamous cell lung carcinoma. The CDR3: CATRQGTNTYEQYF. The CDR3 DNA reads as TGCGCCACCAGACAGGGGACGAACACCTACGAGCAGTACTTC.